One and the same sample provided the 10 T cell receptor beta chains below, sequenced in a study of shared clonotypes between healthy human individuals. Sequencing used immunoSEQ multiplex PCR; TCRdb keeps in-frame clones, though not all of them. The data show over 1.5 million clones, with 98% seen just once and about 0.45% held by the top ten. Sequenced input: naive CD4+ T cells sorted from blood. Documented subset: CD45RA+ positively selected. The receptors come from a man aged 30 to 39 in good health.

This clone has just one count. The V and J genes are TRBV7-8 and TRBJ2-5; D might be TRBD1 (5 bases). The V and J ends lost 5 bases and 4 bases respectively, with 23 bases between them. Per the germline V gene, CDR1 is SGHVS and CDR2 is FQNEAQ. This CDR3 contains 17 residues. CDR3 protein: CASSPSQGTLFLETQYF. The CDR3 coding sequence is TGTGCCAGCAGCCCCTCCCAGGGTACCCTATTCTTAGAGACCCAGTACTTC.

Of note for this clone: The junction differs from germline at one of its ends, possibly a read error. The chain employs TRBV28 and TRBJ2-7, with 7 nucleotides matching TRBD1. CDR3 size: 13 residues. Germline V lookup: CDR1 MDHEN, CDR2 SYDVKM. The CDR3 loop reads CASSRPQGLRGNF. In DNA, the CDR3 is TGTGCCAGCAGTCGGCCACAGGGGCTACGAGGGAACTTC.

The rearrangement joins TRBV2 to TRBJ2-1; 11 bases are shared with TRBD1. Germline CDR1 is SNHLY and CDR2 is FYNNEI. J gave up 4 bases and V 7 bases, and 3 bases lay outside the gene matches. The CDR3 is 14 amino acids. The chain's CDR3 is CASKRDRGYNEQFF. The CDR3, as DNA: TGTGCCAGCAAAAGGGACAGGGGGTACAATGAGCAGTTCTTC.

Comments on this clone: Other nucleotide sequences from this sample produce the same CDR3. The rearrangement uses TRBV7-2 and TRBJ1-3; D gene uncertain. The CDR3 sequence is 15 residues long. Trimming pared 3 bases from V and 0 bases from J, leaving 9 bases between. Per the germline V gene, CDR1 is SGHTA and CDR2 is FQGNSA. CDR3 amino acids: CASSFLVNSGNTIYF. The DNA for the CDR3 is TGTGCCAGCAGCTTTCTAGTAAACTCTGGAAACACCATATATTTT.

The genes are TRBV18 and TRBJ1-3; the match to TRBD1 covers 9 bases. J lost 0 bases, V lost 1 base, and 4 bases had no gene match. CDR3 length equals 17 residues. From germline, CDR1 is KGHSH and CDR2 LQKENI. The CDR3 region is CASSPLRTGASGNTIYF. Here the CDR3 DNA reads TGTGCCAGCTCACCACTGAGGACAGGGGCCTCTGGAAACACCATATATTTT.

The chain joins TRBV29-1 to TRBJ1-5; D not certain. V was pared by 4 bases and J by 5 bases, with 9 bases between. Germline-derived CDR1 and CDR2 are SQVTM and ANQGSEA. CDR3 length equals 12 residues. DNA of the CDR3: TGCAGCGTTGGGCAACGAGATCAGCCCCAGCATTTT. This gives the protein CSVGQRDQPQHF. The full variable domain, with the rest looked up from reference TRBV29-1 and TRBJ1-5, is SAVISQKPSRDICQRGTSLTIQCQVDSQVTMMFWYRQQPGQSLTLIATANQGSEATYESGFVIDKFPISRPNLTFSTLTVSNMSPEDSSIYLCSVGQRDQPQHFGDGTRLSIL.

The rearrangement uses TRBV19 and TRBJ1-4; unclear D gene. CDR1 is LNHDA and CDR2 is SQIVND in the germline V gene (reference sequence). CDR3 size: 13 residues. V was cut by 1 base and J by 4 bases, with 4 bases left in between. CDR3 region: CASSIAHNEKLFF. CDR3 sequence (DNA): TGTGCCAGTAGTATAGCTCATAATGAAAAACTGTTTTTT. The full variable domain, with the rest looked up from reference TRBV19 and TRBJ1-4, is DGGITQSPKYLFRKEGQNVTLSCEQNLNHDAMYWYRQDPGQGLRLIYYSQIVNDFQKGDIAEGYSVSREKKESFPLTVTSAQKNPTAFYLCASSIAHNEKLFFGSGTQLSVL.

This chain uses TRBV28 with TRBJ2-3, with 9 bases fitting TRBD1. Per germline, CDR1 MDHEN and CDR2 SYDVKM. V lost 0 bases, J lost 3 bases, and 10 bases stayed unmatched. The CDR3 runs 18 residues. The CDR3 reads CASSLWGTGQGETDTQYF. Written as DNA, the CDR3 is TGTGCCAGCAGTTTATGGGGTACGGGACAGGGAGAAACAGATACGCAGTATTTT.

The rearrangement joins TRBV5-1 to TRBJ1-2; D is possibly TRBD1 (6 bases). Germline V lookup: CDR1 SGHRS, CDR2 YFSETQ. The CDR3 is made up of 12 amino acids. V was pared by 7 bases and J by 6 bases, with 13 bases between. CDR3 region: CASHREGDGYTF. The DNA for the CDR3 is TGCGCCAGCCATAGGGAGGGGGATGGCTACACCTTC.

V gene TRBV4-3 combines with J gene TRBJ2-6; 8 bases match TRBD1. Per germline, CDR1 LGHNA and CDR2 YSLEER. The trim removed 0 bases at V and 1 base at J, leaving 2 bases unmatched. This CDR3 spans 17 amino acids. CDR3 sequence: CASSQDRTGSGANVLTF. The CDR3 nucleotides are TGCGCCAGCAGCCAAGACCGGACAGGGTCTGGGGCCAACGTCCTGACTTTC.